This entry concerns a single T cell receptor beta chain. This record comes from a study of shared clonotypes between healthy human individuals. Germline V lookup: CDR1 SGHDT, CDR2 YYEEEE. The CDR3 sequence is 15 residues long. V was trimmed by 0 bases and J by 4 bases, leaving 13 bases between them. Assay used: immunoSEQ multiplex PCR; TCRdb lists only in-frame clones, some missing. The table has about 2.1 million clones, just over 90% seen once. Naive CD8 cells lacked CD45RO and underwent positive selection for CCR7, leaving out terminally differentiated effector memory CD45RA+ cells. The source of this sequence is a man aged 18 to 30 in good health. Some clones in this sample may be carry-over from other donors' samples. Material for sequencing was naive CD8+ T cells from PBMCs. The chain couples TRBV5-6 to TRBJ1-2, with D possibly matching TRBD1 (5 bases). This chain's CDR3 is CASSLGVGVGYGYTF. In DNA form, the CDR3 reads TGTGCCAGCAGCTTGGGTGTAGGGGTGGGCTATGGCTACACCTTC.